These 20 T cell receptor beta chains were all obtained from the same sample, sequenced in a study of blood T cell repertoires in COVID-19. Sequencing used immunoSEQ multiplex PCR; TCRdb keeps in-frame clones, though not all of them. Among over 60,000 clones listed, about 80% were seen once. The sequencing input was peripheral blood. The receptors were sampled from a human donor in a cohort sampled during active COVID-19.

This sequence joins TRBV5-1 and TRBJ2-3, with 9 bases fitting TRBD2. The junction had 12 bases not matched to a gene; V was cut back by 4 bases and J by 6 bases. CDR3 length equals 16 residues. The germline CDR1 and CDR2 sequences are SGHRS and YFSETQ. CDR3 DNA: TGCGCCAGCAGCAACGGGGGAGCGGGGGGTACGGATACGCAGTATTTT. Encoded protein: CASSNGGAGGTDTQYF.

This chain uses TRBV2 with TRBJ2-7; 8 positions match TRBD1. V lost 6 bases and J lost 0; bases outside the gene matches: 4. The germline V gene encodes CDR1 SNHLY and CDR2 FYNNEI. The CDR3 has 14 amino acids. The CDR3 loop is CASSLDRASYEQYF. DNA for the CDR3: TGTGCCAGCAGCTTGGACAGGGCCTCCTACGAGCAGTACTTC.

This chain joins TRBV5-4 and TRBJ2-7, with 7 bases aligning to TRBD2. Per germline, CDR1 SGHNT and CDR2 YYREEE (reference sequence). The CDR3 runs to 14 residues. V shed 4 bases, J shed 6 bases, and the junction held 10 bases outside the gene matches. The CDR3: CASSTGLEGLEQYF. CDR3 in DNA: TGTGCCAGCAGCACCGGACTAGAGGGGCTCGAGCAGTACTTC.

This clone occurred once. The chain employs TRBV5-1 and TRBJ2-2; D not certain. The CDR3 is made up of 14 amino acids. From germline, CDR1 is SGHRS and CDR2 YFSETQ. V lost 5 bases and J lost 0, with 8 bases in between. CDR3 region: CASRLRANTGELFF. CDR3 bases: TGCGCCAGCAGACTTCGGGCGAACACCGGGGAGCTGTTTTTT.

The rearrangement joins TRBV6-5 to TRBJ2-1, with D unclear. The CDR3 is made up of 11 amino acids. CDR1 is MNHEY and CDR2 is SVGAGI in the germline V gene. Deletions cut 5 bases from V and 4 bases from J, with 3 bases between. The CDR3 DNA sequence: TGTGCCAGCAGTCGTTACAATGAGCAGTTCTTC. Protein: CASSRYNEQFF.

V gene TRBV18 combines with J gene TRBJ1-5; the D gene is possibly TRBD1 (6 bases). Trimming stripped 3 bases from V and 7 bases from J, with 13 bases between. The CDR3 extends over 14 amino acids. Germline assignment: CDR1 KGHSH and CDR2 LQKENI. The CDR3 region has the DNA TGTGCCAGCTCACCGCCAGGGGTATCACAGCCCCAGCATTTT. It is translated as CASSPPGVSQPQHF.

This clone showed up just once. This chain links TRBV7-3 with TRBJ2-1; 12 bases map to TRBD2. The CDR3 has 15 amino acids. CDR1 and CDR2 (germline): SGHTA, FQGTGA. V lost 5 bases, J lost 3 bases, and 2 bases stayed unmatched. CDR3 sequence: CASSAGLAGYNEQFF. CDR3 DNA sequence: TGTGCCAGCAGCGCGGGACTAGCGGGCTACAATGAGCAGTTCTTC.

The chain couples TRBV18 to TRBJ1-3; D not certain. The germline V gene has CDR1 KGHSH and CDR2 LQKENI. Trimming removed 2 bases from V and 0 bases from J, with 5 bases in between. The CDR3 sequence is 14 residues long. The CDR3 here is CASSPFSSGNTIYF. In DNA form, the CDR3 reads TGTGCCAGCTCACCATTCAGCTCTGGAAACACCATATATTTT.

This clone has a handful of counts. DNA for the CDR3: TGTGCCAGCAGCTCCGAAGAGGTATACTATGGCTACACCTTC. Encoded protein: CASSSEEVYYGYTF. This chain links TRBV7-9 with TRBJ1-2; D call uncertain. The length of the CDR3 is 14 residues. Trimming left V 4 bases short and J 3 bases short, with 12 bases between. The germline V gene encodes CDR1 SEHNR and CDR2 FQNEAQ (reference sequence). Supplemented by reference TRBV7-9 and TRBJ1-2, the full variable domain reads DTGVSQNPRHKITKRGQNVTFRCDPISEHNRLYWYRQTLGQGPEFLTYFQNEAQLEKSRLLSDRFSAERPKGSFSTLEIQRTEQGDSAMYLCASSSEEVYYGYTFGSGTRLTVV.

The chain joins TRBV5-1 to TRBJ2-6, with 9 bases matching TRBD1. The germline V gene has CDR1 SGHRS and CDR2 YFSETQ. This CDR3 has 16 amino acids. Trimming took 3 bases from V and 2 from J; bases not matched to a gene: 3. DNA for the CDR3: TGCGCCAGCAGCTCCCGACAGGGGGCTGGGGCCAACGTCCTGACTTTC. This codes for CASSSRQGAGANVLTF.

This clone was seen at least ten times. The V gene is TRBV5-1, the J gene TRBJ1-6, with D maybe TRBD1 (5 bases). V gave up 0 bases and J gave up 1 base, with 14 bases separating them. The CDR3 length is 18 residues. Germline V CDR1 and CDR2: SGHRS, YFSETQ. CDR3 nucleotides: TGCGCCAGCAGCTTGGAGGGGCAGGGTTCATCCTATAATTCACCCCTCCACTTT. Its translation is CASSLEGQGSSYNSPLHF.

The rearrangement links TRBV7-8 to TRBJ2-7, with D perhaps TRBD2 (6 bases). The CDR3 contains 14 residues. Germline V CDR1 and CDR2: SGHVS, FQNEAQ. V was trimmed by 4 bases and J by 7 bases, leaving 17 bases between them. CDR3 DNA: TGTGCCAGCAGCTCGCGGGGAAAGGTGAATGAGCAGTACTTC. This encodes CASSSRGKVNEQYF.

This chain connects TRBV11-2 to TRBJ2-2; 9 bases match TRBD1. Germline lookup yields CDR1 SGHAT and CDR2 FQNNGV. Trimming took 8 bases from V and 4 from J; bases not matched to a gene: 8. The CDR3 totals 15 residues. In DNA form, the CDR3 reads TGTGCCAGCGCTTGGGGGACAGGGACCACCGGGGAGCTGTTTTTT. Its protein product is CASAWGTGTTGELFF.

The CDR3 DNA sequence: TGTGCCAGCAGCTTAGTATCATCGGCCGGGAGCTCCTACGAGCAGTACTTC. It specifies CASSLVSSAGSSYEQYF. The chain couples TRBV11-2 to TRBJ2-7; D is possibly TRBD2 (6 bases). There are 17 residues in the CDR3. Germline assignment: CDR1 SGHAT and CDR2 FQNNGV. The V and J ends lost 1 base and 0 bases respectively, with 16 bases between them.

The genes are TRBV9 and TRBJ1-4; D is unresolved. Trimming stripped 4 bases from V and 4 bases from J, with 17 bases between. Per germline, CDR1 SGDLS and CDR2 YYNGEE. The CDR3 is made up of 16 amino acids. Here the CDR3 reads CASSPNIHRLNEKLFF. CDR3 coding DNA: TGTGCCAGCAGCCCCAACATACATCGTCTTAATGAAAAACTGTTTTTT.

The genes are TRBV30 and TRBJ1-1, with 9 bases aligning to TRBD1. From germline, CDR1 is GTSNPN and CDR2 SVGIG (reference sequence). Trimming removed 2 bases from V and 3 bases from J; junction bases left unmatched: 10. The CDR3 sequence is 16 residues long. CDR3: CAWSLRGGQGDTEAFF. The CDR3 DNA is TGTGCCTGGAGTTTAAGAGGGGGACAGGGAGACACTGAAGCTTTCTTT.

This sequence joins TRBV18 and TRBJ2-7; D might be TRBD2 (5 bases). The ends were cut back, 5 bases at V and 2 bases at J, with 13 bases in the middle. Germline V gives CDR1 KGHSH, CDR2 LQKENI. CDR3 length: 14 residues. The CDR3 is CASSTSGTTYEQYF. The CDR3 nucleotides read TGTGCCAGCTCAACGAGCGGCACCACCTACGAGCAGTACTTC.

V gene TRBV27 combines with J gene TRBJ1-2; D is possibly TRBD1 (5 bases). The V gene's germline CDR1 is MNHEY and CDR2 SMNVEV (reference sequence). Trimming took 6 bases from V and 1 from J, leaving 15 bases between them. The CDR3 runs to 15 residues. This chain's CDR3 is CASRSGQGGNYGYTF. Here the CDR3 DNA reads TGTGCCAGCAGAAGTGGGCAGGGCGGTAACTATGGCTACACCTTC.

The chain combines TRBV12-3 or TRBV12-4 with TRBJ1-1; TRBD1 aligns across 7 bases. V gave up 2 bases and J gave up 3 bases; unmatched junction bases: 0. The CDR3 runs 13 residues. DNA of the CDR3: TGTGCCAGCAGTTTAACAGGGGACACTGAAGCTTTCTTT. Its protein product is CASSLTGDTEAFF.

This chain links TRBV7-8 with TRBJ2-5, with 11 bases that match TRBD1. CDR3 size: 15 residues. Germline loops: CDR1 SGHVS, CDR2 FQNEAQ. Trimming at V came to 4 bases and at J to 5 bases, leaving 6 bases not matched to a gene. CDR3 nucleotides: TGTGCCAGCAGCTGGGGGACAGGGGGAGGGGAGACCCAGTACTTC. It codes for CASSWGTGGGETQYF. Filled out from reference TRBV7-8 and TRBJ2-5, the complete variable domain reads GAGVSQSPRYKVAKRGQDVALRCDPISGHVSLFWYQQALGQGPEFLTYFQNEAQLDKSGLPSDRFFAERPEGSVSTLKIQRTQQEDSAVYLCASSWGTGGGETQYFGPGTRLLVL.